This T cell receptor (beta chain) came from a study of T cells in Graves' hyperthyroidism and ophthalmopathy. Study outcomes and limitations: Ophthalmopathy, as predicted by the model, came a median 6.5 months after the prediction.

Amplification of TCR beta CDR3 regions used RNA as the template. The primer set for the first-round RT-PCR of the TCR CDR3 was HTBI. TCRdb called the multiplex PCR reads again in MiXCR, with one record for every CDR3 protein. Here the sample spans about 380,000 distinct CDR3 sequences, under 20% being singletons. In this sample, this clonotype turned up many times. The target antigen is unknown. A read error may produce the germline difference seen at one junction end. Germline V lookup: CDR1 SGHRS, CDR2 YFSETQ. The CDR3 length is 16 residues. Lactation, pregnancy, other autoimmune disease or uncontrolled infection excluded patients.

The sequence derives from a young man with Graves' ophthalmopathy. The sequencing input was blood. This chain uses TRBV5-1 with TRBJ2-1, with D possibly TRBD2 on 5 matching bases. CDR3 protein: CASSLGAGGSYNEQFF. The CDR3 DNA reads as TGTGCCAGCAGCTTAGGCGCGGGTGGCTCCTACAATGAGCAGTTCTTC.